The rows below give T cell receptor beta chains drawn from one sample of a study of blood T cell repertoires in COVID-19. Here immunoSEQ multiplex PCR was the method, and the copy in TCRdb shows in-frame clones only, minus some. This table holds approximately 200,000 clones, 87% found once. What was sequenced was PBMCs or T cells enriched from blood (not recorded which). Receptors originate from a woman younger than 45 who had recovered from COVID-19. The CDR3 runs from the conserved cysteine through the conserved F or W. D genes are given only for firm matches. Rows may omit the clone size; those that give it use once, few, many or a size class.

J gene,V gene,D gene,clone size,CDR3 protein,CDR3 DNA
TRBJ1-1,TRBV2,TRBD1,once,CASRQRQGRNTEAFF,TGTGCCAGCAGACAGAGACAGGGAAGGAACACTGAAGCTTTCTTT
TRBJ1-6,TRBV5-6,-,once,CASSRERMSSYNSPLHF,TGTGCCAGCAGTCGGGAGCGGATGAGCTCCTATAATTCACCCCTCCACTTT
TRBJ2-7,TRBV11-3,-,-,CASSLVSGVGGFNEQYF,TGTGCCAGCAGCTTAGTTTCCGGAGTAGGGGGTTTCAACGAGCAGTACTTC
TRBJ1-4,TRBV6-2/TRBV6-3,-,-,CASSYSDTENEKLFF,TGTGCCAGCAGTTACTCCGACACCGAAAATGAAAAACTGTTTTTT
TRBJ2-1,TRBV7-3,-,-,CASSVPGSDEQFF,TGTGCCAGCAGTGTCCCCGGGTCGGATGAGCAGTTCTTC
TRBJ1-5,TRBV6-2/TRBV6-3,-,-,CASSYAQGGGNQPQHF,TGTGCCAGCAGTTACGCTCAGGGTGGAGGCAATCAGCCCCAGCATTTT
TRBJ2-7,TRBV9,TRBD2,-,CASSPGTSGEQYF,TGTGCCAGCAGCCCCGGGACTAGCGGCGAGCAGTACTTC
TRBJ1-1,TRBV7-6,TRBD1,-,CASSLAQGVNTEAFF,TGTGCCAGCAGCTTAGCACAGGGGGTTAACACTGAAGCTTTCTTT
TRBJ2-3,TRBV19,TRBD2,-,CASRLAGASTDTQYF,TGTGCCAGTAGGTTAGCGGGGGCGAGCACAGATACGCAGTATTTT
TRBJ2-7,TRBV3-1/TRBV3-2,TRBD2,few,CASSQEDPSGSLNEQYF,TGTGCCAGCAGCCAAGAAGATCCTAGCGGGAGTTTGAACGAGCAGTACTTC
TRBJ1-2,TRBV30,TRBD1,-,CAWTEGRTGGYTF,TGTGCCTGGACCGAGGGCCGGACAGGCGGCTACACCTTC
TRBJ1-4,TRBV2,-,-,CASSATGGNEKLFF,TGTGCCAGCAGTGCGACAGGTGGCAATGAAAAACTGTTTTTT
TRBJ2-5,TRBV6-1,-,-,CASSEGLDPQETQYF,TGTGCCAGCAGTGAAGGCCTAGACCCCCAAGAGACCCAGTACTTC
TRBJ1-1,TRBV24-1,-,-,CATRQGDTEAFF,TGTGCCACCCGTCAGGGTGACACTGAAGCTTTCTTT
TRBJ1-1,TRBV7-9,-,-,CASSLAQNTEAFF,TGTGCCAGCAGCCTAGCACAGAACACTGAAGCTTTCTTT
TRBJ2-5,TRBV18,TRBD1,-,CASSLGTGEETQYF,TGTGCCAGCTCATTAGGGACAGGGGAAGAGACCCAGTACTTC
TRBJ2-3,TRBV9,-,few,CASSTNAGGPDTQYF,TGTGCCAGCAGCACCAACGCAGGGGGGCCAGATACGCAGTATTTT
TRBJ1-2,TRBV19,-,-,CASSQRGSNYGYTF,TGTGCCAGTAGTCAGCGTGGCAGTAACTATGGCTACACCTTC
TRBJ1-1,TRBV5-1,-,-,CASSSDSMNTEAFF,TGCGCCAGCAGCTCGGACAGCATGAACACTGAAGCTTTCTTT
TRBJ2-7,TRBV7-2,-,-,CASSLNRAYEQYF,TGTGCCAGCAGTCTTAACAGGGCCTACGAGCAGTACTTC
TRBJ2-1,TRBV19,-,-,CASSMHRDNEQFF,TGTGCCAGTAGTATGCACAGGGACAATGAGCAGTTCTTC
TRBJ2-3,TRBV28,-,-,CASRSYGADTQYF,TGTGCCTCCCGGAGTTATGGGGCGGATACGCAGTATTTT
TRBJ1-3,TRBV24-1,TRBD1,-,CATTQGDGNTIYF,TGTGCCACCACACAGGGGGATGGAAACACCATATATTTT
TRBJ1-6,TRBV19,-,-,CASRPWGGKRPHSPLHF,TGTGCCAGTAGGCCCTGGGGGGGAAAACGTCCGCATTCACCCCTCCACTTT
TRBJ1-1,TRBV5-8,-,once,CASSLVGSLNTEAFF,TGTGCCAGCAGCTTGGTGGGCAGCTTGAACACTGAAGCTTTCTTT
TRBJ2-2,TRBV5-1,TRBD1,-,CASSLAGQGGTGELFF,TGCGCCAGCAGCTTGGCGGGACAGGGGGGAACCGGGGAGCTGTTTTTT
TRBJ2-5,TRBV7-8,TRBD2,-,CASSPFGTSGRETQYF,TGTGCCAGCAGCCCATTCGGGACTAGCGGGAGAGAGACCCAGTACTTC
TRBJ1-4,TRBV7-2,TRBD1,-,CASSYNRGEKLFF,TGTGCCAGCAGCTACAACAGGGGTGAAAAACTGTTTTTT